Shown below are 22 T cell receptor beta chains from a single sample sequenced in a study of cytomegalovirus exposure and HLA in healthy donors. PCR was performed using 60 Vbeta and 13 Jbeta primers. Clones were read by immunoSEQ multiplex PCR, and TCRdb kept only the in-frame ones, dropping some. The sample includes fewer than 70,000 clones, approximately 70% seen only once; the top ten take 12% to 15%. Sequencing was carried out using PBMCs. The receptor set was obtained from a male donor in good health and CMV-seropositive.

This chain uses TRBV27 with TRBJ2-7; D may be TRBD2 (5 bases). CDR3 length: 15 amino acids. Germline V gene lookup returns CDR1 MNHEY and CDR2 SMNVEV (reference sequence). V was pared by 4 bases and J by 5 bases, with 18 bases between. The CDR3 loop is CASSSLEASLDEQYF. The CDR3 nucleotides are TGTGCCAGCAGTTCCCTTGAGGCTAGCCTCGACGAGCAGTACTTC.

The chain uses TRBV5-6 and TRBJ1-1; D is perhaps TRBD1 (5 bases). V was cut by 3 bases and J by 5 bases, with 11 bases left in between. The CDR3 is 13 residues long. CDR1 and CDR2 from the germline V gene are SGHDT and YYEEEE. CDR3 coding DNA: TGTGCCAGCAGCTGGGGGAGGGGAACTGAAGCTTTCTTT. The encoded protein is CASSWGRGTEAFF.

This sequence joins TRBV7-8 and TRBJ2-1, with TRBD2 identical over 11 bases. Germline CDR1 is SGHVS and CDR2 is FQNEAQ. J was trimmed by 0 bases and V by 4 bases; bases with no gene match: 8. The CDR3 is 18 residues long. CDR3 in DNA: TGTGCCAGCAGCTGGAGTAGCGGGGGGGCAGACTCCTACAATGAGCAGTTCTTC. Translated, it gives CASSWSSGGADSYNEQFF.

The chain is built from TRBV7-2 and TRBJ2-5; 7 bases map to TRBD2. CDR1 SGHTA and CDR2 FQGNSA come from the germline V gene. The CDR3 is 15 amino acids. The V and J ends lost 1 base and 2 bases, in that order; junction bases with no gene match: 4. The DNA for the CDR3 is TGTGCCAGCAGCTTAGGGGACTACCGACAAGAGACCCAGTACTTC. Amino acids: CASSLGDYRQETQYF.

The chain has TRBV6-4 and TRBJ2-3, with a weak D call TRBD2 (5 bases). V was pared by 6 bases and J by 1 base, with 11 bases between. The CDR3 runs 14 residues. The germline CDR1 and CDR2 sequences are MRHNA and SNTAGT. The CDR3 is CASSAGHRTDTQYF. The CDR3, as DNA: TGTGCCAGCAGCGCGGGTCACCGCACAGATACGCAGTATTTT.

The rearrangement links TRBV7-7 to TRBJ2-1; possibly TRBD2 for D (7 bases). The CDR3 is made up of 15 amino acids. Per the germline V gene, CDR1 is SSHAT and CDR2 is FNYEAQ (reference sequence). Trimming cost V 0 bases and J 8 bases, with 14 bases left between them. In DNA, the CDR3 is TGTGCCAGCAGCTTAGCGGTGGCGGGGGCCCATGAGCAGTTCTTC. This codes for CASSLAVAGAHEQFF. Supplemented by reference TRBV7-7 and TRBJ2-1, the full variable domain reads GAGVSQSPRYKVTKRGQDVTLRCDPISSHATLYWYQQALGQGPEFLTYFNYEAQPDKSGLPSDRFSAERPEGSISTLTIQRTEQRDSAMYRCASSLAVAGAHEQFFGPGTRLTVL.

This clone has just one count. The chain employs TRBV7-2 and TRBJ2-3; 12 bases line up with TRBD2. With 3 bases clipped from V and 2 bases from J, the junction kept 6 bases outside the gene matches. Germline CDR1 reads SGHTA; CDR2 reads FQGNSA. The CDR3 length is 17 residues. The chain's CDR3 is CASSFGLAGSPTDTQYF. The CDR3 DNA follows: TGTGCCAGCAGCTTCGGACTAGCGGGGAGTCCCACAGATACGCAGTATTTT.

This rearrangement joins TRBV6-1 to TRBJ2-5; tentative D call: TRBD1 (6 bases). Germline V gives CDR1 MNHNS, CDR2 SASEGT. V was shortened by 0 bases and J by 7 bases, with 15 bases between the two germline ends. The CDR3 is 15 amino acids. CDR3 sequence (DNA): TGTGCCAGCAGTGAAGCTGGGGGCGCGGTCTGGACCCAGTACTTC. This sequence encodes CASSEAGGAVWTQYF.

This clone has only a few counts. The J gene is TRBJ1-1, the V gene TRBV7-9; 7 nucleotides line up with TRBD1. This CDR3 contains 13 residues. CDR1 and CDR2 from the germline V gene are SEHNR and FQNEAQ (reference sequence). V lost 5 bases to trimming and J lost 3 bases; unmatched junction nucleotides: 3. CDR3 in DNA: TGTGCCAGCAGCGCGACAGGGTACACTGAAGCTTTCTTT. Residues: CASSATGYTEAFF.

The V gene is TRBV13, the J gene TRBJ2-1; D possibly corresponds to TRBD2 (6 bases). Trimming removed 4 bases at V and 9 bases at J, with 25 bases between. Germline assignment: CDR1 PRHDT and CDR2 FYEKMQ (reference sequence). The CDR3 loop spans 17 amino acids. CDR3 in amino acids: CASSWETGTGYRGEQFF. The CDR3 region has the DNA TGTGCCAGCAGCTGGGAAACCGGGACTGGCTACCGTGGTGAGCAGTTCTTC.

The rearrangement uses TRBV6-4 and TRBJ2-1; 11 bases map to TRBD1. J gave up 8 bases and V 2 bases, and 2 bases lay outside the gene matches. The CDR3 is 14 amino acids. The V gene's germline CDR1 is MRHNA and CDR2 SNTAGT. The CDR3 DNA is TGTGCCAGCAGTGACCGGACAGGGGGCTATGAGCAGTTCTTC. It yields the protein CASSDRTGGYEQFF.

V is TRBV5-1 and J is TRBJ1-1; D is uncertain. The CDR3 runs to 15 residues. V was cut by 0 bases and J by 0 bases, with 9 bases left in between. Germline V CDR1 and CDR2: SGHRS, YFSETQ. The CDR3, as DNA: TGCGCCAGCAGCTTGGGGGCGGGGATGAACACTGAAGCTTTCTTT. Protein sequence: CASSLGAGMNTEAFF.

The CDR3 DNA follows: TGTGCCAGCAGCGAATATCTGATCAGGGGGCGCGATGGCTACACCTTC. Translation: CASSEYLIRGRDGYTF. The chain has TRBV7-9 and TRBJ1-2, with TRBD1 matching over 8 bases. With V trimmed by 5 bases and J by 6 bases, 14 bases remained unmatched. The CDR3 sequence is 16 residues long. Germline V gives CDR1 SEHNR, CDR2 FQNEAQ (reference sequence).

This chain connects TRBV6-5 to TRBJ2-7, with D possibly being TRBD1 (6 bases). The CDR3 has 13 residues. V was clipped by 6 bases and J by 3 bases, with 12 bases between them. Germline V CDR1 and CDR2: MNHEY, SVGAGI. Here the CDR3 reads CASRYAQGYEQYF. The CDR3 nucleotides are TGTGCCAGCAGGTACGCACAGGGCTACGAGCAGTACTTC.

This chain uses TRBV19 with TRBJ2-5; 12 bases align to TRBD2. Trimming at V came to 5 bases and at J to 7 bases, leaving 11 bases not matched to a gene. Germline V gene data show CDR1 as LNHDA and CDR2 as SQIVND (reference sequence). CDR3 size: 16 residues. Here the CDR3 reads CASSARLAGDQGTQYF. The CDR3 DNA is TGTGCCAGTAGTGCCCGACTAGCGGGGGATCAGGGGACCCAGTACTTC. Drawing the rest from reference TRBV19 and TRBJ2-5, the complete variable domain is DGGITQSPKYLFRKEGQNVTLSCEQNLNHDAMYWYRQDPGQGLRLIYYSQIVNDFQKGDIAEGYSVSREKKESFPLTVTSAQKNPTAFYLCASSARLAGDQGTQYFGPGTRLLVL.

The chain has TRBV7-9 and TRBJ1-3; D unresolved. With 6 bases removed from V and 0 bases from J, the gap between germline ends came to 9 bases. Germline V gene data show CDR1 as SEHNR and CDR2 as FQNEAQ (reference sequence). The CDR3 is 14 amino acids. The CDR3 here is CASSSTSSGNTIYF. The CDR3 bases are TGTGCCAGCAGTTCAACGAGCTCTGGAAACACCATATATTTT.

The chain couples TRBV11-2 to TRBJ1-2, with 8 bases identical to TRBD1. This CDR3 is 14 amino acids long. Germline CDR1 and CDR2: SGHAT and FQNNGV. The V segment lost 6 bases and the J segment 2 bases; nucleotides outside the gene matches: 5. This chain's CDR3 is CASRTGTGNYGYTF. DNA for the CDR3: TGTGCCAGCAGAACCGGGACAGGCAACTATGGCTACACCTTC.

The chain employs TRBV18 and TRBJ2-3, with a possible D match to TRBD2 (6 bases). Looked up from germline, CDR1 is KGHSH and CDR2 is LQKENI. The CDR3 loop spans 13 amino acids. V lost 2 bases and J 3 bases, leaving 6 bases between the germline ends. In DNA form, the CDR3 reads TGTGCCAGCTCACCAGGGAGGACAGATACGCAGTATTTT. Protein: CASSPGRTDTQYF. The full variable domain, completed using reference TRBV18 and TRBJ2-3, is NAGVMQNPRHLVRRRGQEARLRCSPMKGHSHVYWYRQLPEEGLKFMVYLQKENIIDESGMPKERFSAEFPKEGPSILRIQQVVRGDSAAYFCASSPGRTDTQYFGPGTRLTVL.

The sample holds one count of this clone. The chain has TRBV6-4 and TRBJ2-1, with D maybe TRBD2 (6 bases). Deletions cut 5 bases from V and 4 bases from J, with 15 bases between. The CDR3 covers 15 residues. Germline-derived CDR1 and CDR2 are MRHNA and SNTAGT. This CDR3 reads CASSPGGMGYNEQFF. The DNA of the CDR3 is TGTGCCAGCAGTCCGGGCGGGATGGGGTACAATGAGCAGTTCTTC.

The CDR3 is CASTTSGRGDTQYF. The CDR3 region has the DNA TGTGCCAGCACAACTAGCGGGAGAGGGGATACGCAGTATTTT. This sequence joins TRBV2 and TRBJ2-3; the match to TRBD2 covers 11 bases. The trim removed 7 bases at V and 6 bases at J, leaving 6 bases unmatched. The CDR3 totals 14 residues. CDR1 is SNHLY, CDR2 FYNNEI, per germline.

V usage is TRBV19 and J usage is TRBJ2-2; a possible D gene is TRBD1 (6 bases). CDR3 size: 13 residues. Looked up from germline, CDR1 is LNHDA and CDR2 is SQIVND (reference sequence). V was pared by 6 bases and J by 3 bases, with 8 bases between. CDR3 amino acids: CASRGADTGELFF. The DNA of the CDR3 is TGTGCCAGTAGGGGGGCGGACACCGGGGAGCTGTTTTTT.

J is TRBJ2-1 and V is TRBV2; 9 bases are shared with TRBD1. The CDR3 runs to 15 residues. Trimming took 10 bases from V and 7 from J; bases not matched to a gene: 14. Germline CDR1 and CDR2: SNHLY and FYNNEI. CDR3 sequence reads: CATYPGTGTQNEQFF. The CDR3 region has the DNA TGTGCCACCTACCCCGGGACAGGGACACAAAATGAGCAGTTCTTC.